The entry below describes one T cell receptor beta chain. Profiled with immunoSEQ multiplex PCR; TCRdb holds only in-frame clones, not every one. The profile shows approximately 390,000 clones, 88% of them singletons. J was trimmed by 3 bases and V by 2 bases; bases with no gene match: 6. The CDR3 spans 15 residues. CDR1 MNHNS and CDR2 SASEGT come from the germline V gene. This specimen comes from a study of blood T cell repertoires in COVID-19. As for the study in general: T cells, B-cell-depleted T cells, or PBMCs supplied cDNA or gDNA.

The V call is TRBV6-1, the J call TRBJ1-1; 7 bases fit TRBD1. What was sequenced was PBMCs or T cells enriched from blood (not recorded which). The receptor was isolated from a middle-aged woman with acute COVID-19. CDR3 nucleotide sequence: TGTGCCAGCAGTGAACCTGTGACAGGGCACACTGAAGCTTTCTTT. It translates to CASSEPVTGHTEAFF.